These T cell receptor beta chains were read from a single sample in a study of vaccination and CD4 T cells after COVID-19. MiXCR, applied by TCRdb to the PCR reads, yields one record per CDR3 protein. The sample carries approximately 15,000 distinct CDR3 sequences, under 60% recorded once. No antigen is known for these receptors. The sequenced sample was CD4+ T cells from blood, cultured in vitro. The receptors originated from a human donor who had recovered from COVID-19. Each CDR3 is given with its conserved first and last residue. D genes are given only for firm matches. Clone size, where shown, is once, few, many, or a class for clones that have expanded.

d_call clone_size j_call v_call cdr3_nt cdr3_aa
- - TRBJ1-6 TRBV5-4 TGTGCCAGCAGCACAAGGGACGGCCGCTCCTATAATTCACCCCTCCACTTT CASSTRDGRSYNSPLHF
- - TRBJ2-7 TRBV19 TGTGCCAGTAGTATACAAGGCGCGGGGCAGGAGCAGTACTTC CASSIQGAGQEQYF
- once TRBJ1-2 TRBV5-1 TGCGCCAGCAGCAGGGATAAGGGCGGCTATGGCTACACCTTC CASSRDKGGYGYTF
TRBD2 - TRBJ2-3 TRBV27 TGTGCCAGCAGTTATTCAGCTACTAGCGGGGGGCTCACAGATACGCAGTATTTT CASSYSATSGGLTDTQYF
- once TRBJ2-7 TRBV7-2 TGTGCCAGCAGCTTAGGATATGGGAGAGGGGGCTACGAGCAGTACTTC CASSLGYGRGGYEQYF
TRBD1 once TRBJ2-2 TRBV2 TGTGCCAGCAGTCCAGCCGGACAGGGGGCGTCTGGGGACACCGGGGAGCTGTTTTTT CASSPAGQGASGDTGELFF
TRBD1 - TRBJ2-7 TRBV7-3 TGTGCCAGCAGCCCGGGGACAGGGGGCGCGTACGAGCAGTACTTC CASSPGTGGAYEQYF
- few TRBJ2-2 TRBV15 TGTGCCACCAGCAACTGGGACACTTCGAACACCGGGGAGCTGTTTTTT CATSNWDTSNTGELFF
TRBD2 few TRBJ2-7 TRBV15 TGTGCCACCAGCAGAGATCAGTTAAGCGGGGGAGAGCAGTACTTC CATSRDQLSGGEQYF
TRBD1 - TRBJ1-6 TRBV20-1 TGCAGTGCATCCCCCGGGACAGGGGACTCACCCCTCCACTTT CSASPGTGDSPLHF
TRBD1 once TRBJ2-5 TRBV7-9 TGTGCCAGCAGCCAATGGTCGGTGGCTCCTCACAGGGGGGAGTCCCAGTACTTC CASSQWSVAPHRGESQYF
TRBD1 few TRBJ1-5 TRBV6-2/TRBV6-3 TGTGCCAGCAGCCCCGCACAGGGGATCGGGCAGCCCCAGCATTTT CASSPAQGIGQPQHF
- few TRBJ2-7 TRBV7-9 TGTGCCAGCACCCCCTTGACAGCCTCCGTAGGAGCAAACCGCAACGAGCAGTACTTC CASTPLTASVGANRNEQYF
TRBD1 - TRBJ1-4 TRBV19 TGTGCCAGTAGCCGTTCCACCGAGACAGGGACGTTTTTT CASSRSTETGTFF
- - TRBJ2-1 TRBV7-9 TGTGCCAGCAGCTTCCCCCGGAGACTAGGGATAAACAATGAGCAGTTCTTC CASSFPRRLGINNEQFF
TRBD2 - TRBJ2-5 TRBV7-2 TGTGCCAGCAGCTTAAGACTAGCGGGGGGGGAGACCCAGTACTTC CASSLRLAGGETQYF
- few TRBJ1-2 TRBV12-3/TRBV12-4 TGTGCCAGCAGCGCGTCATCAGGGACTAACTATGGCTACACCTTC CASSASSGTNYGYTF
- few TRBJ1-5 TRBV28 TGTGCCAGCAGGCCCGGGCCCACAGGGTTGGGCAATCAGCCCCAGCATTTT CASRPGPTGLGNQPQHF
- - TRBJ2-2 TRBV29-1 TGCAGCGTTGAAGACCCTATCACAGGGCCAAACACCGGGGAGCTGTTTTTT CSVEDPITGPNTGELFF
- - TRBJ1-2 TRBV7-9 - CASSFYEATPSSTF
TRBD1 - TRBJ2-1 TRBV6-1 TGTGCCAGCAGCCGGGACAGGATTCCCTACAATGAGCAGTTCTTC CASSRDRIPYNEQFF
TRBD2 - TRBJ2-3 TRBV7-2 TGTGCCAGCAGCGCAACCGGGGCGGGAGGGACAGATACGCAGTATTTT CASSATGAGGTDTQYF